These 8 T cell receptor beta chains came from one sample sequenced in a study of Graves' ophthalmopathy and Graves' hyperthyroidism. TCR beta CDR3 regions were amplified from RNA transcripts. First-round RT-PCR employed HTBI primers, with a second-round multiplex PCR after it. TCRdb ran MiXCR on the multiplex PCR reads and lists one entry per CDR3 protein. The table records some 200,000 distinct CDR3 sequences, under 30% of them present only once. The specimen sequenced was peripheral blood. The receptors were gathered from a man aged 50-60 years with Graves' ophthalmopathy.

The rearrangement uses TRBV12-3 or TRBV12-4 and TRBJ2-7; maybe TRBD1 (6 bases). The CDR3 length is 15 residues. Trimming took off 2 bases at V and 4 bases at J, with 15 bases between the two ends. CDR3 sequence: CASSLHTGSNYEQYF. The CDR3, as DNA: TGTGCCAGCAGTTTACATACAGGGTCGAATTACGAGCAGTACTTC.

CDR3 sequence reads: CASSKGASGYGELFF. DNA for the CDR3: TGTGCCAGTAGTAAGGGGGCTTCCGGGTACGGGGAGCTGTTTTTT. This chain links TRBV19 with TRBJ2-2; TRBD1 matches at 7 bases. CDR3 length: 15 residues. V shed 4 bases and J 7 bases; nucleotides not matched to a gene: 9. Germline V CDR1 and CDR2: LNHDA, SQIVND (reference sequence). The full variable domain, in which reference TRBV19 and TRBJ2-2 provide the parts outside the CDR3, is DGGITQSPKYLFRKEGQNVTLSCEQNLNHDAMYWYRQDPGQGLRLIYYSQIVNDFQKGDIAEGYSVSREKKESFPLTVTSAQKNPTAFYLCASSKGASGYGELFFGEGSRLTVL.

This clonotype appeared many times. This chain connects TRBV6-1 to TRBJ2-2; tentative D call: TRBD1 (5 bases). Germline V lookup: CDR1 MNHNS, CDR2 SASEGT. Trimming left V 3 bases short and J 10 bases short, with 9 bases between. This CDR3 spans 12 amino acids. The CDR3 region is CASSETAEELFF. CDR3 sequence (DNA): TGTGCCAGCAGTGAGACAGCCGAGGAGCTGTTTTTT.

This clonotype was seen ten or more times. This sequence joins TRBV28 and TRBJ2-5; weak D call: TRBD1 (5 bases). Germline V CDR1 and CDR2: MDHEN, SYDVKM. The V end lost 6 bases, the J end lost 1 base, and 9 bases lay between the germline ends. This CDR3 is built from 13 residues. The chain's CDR3 is CASSRQIQETQYF. The CDR3 bases are TGTGCCAGCAGCCGACAGATCCAAGAGACCCAGTACTTC. The variable domain in full, with the rest retrieved from reference TRBV28 and TRBJ2-5, is DVKVTQSSRYLVKRTGEKVFLECVQDMDHENMFWYRQDPGLGLRLIYFSYDVKMKEKGDIPEGYSVSREKKERFSLILESASTNQTSMYLCASSRQIQETQYFGPGTRLLVL.

The sample holds one count of this clonotype. V usage is TRBV6-2 or TRBV6-3 and J usage is TRBJ1-5; the D gene is possibly TRBD1 (6 bases). The CDR3 is 16 residues long. Germline V CDR1 and CDR2: MNHEY, SVGEGT. Trimming took off 6 bases at V and 2 bases at J, with 17 bases between the two ends. The CDR3 DNA reads TGTGCCAGCAGACCATCCACAGGGATGGGCAATCAGCCCCAGCATTTT. Translation: CASRPSTGMGNQPQHF.

The table lists this clonotype with many counts. This rearrangement joins TRBV6-2 or TRBV6-3 to TRBJ2-7; TRBD2 might be the D (5 bases). The CDR3 is 13 residues long. The V and J ends lost 4 bases and 4 bases respectively, with 11 bases between them. CDR1 is MNHEY and CDR2 is SVGEGT in the germline V gene. CDR3 coding DNA: TGTGCCAGCAGTTTAACGGGGATATACGAGCAGTACTTC. Translated: CASSLTGIYEQYF.

In this sample, this clonotype turned up many times. The chain carries TRBV12-3 or TRBV12-4 and TRBJ1-5; D not resolved. CDR3 length equals 13 residues. V lost 5 bases and J lost 6, with 11 bases in between. CDR3 sequence: CASSTRPGQPQHF. Here the CDR3 DNA reads TGTGCCAGCAGTACTCGACCCGGTCAGCCCCAGCATTTT.

In this sample, this clonotype turned up many times. The chain joins TRBV28 to TRBJ2-5; D is perhaps TRBD1 (6 bases). From germline, CDR1 is MDHEN and CDR2 SYDVKM. This CDR3 has 18 residues. The V gene lost 2 bases and the J gene lost 3 bases, with 22 bases spanning the gap. CDR3 loop: CASSLPFTTRDTEETQYF. The CDR3 DNA reads TGTGCCAGCAGTTTACCCTTCACCACCCGGGACACAGAAGAGACCCAGTACTTC.